The 14 T cell receptor beta chains reported below all come from one sample, sequenced in a study of post-analysis software for immune sequencing data. Study-wide findings and caveats: A handful of TRBV segments were more frequent in patients than controls; TRBV5-6, TRBV5-1 and TRBV20-1 belonged to this group.

Unique molecular identifiers had been added to the TCR beta cDNA libraries. TCRdb independently ran MiXCR on the PCR reads; one entry per CDR3 protein. The sample has 500,000 to 600,000 distinct CDR3 sequences, roughly 40% seen once; the top ten hold about 1.8%. Their antigen targets remain unknown. Sequencing was done on a sample of blood. The receptors derive from a girl between 10 and 17 years old with multiple sclerosis.

This clonotype was picked up a small number of times. The genes are TRBV5-1 and TRBJ1-2; D is perhaps TRBD1 (6 bases). This CDR3 is 13 amino acids long. Germline assignment: CDR1 SGHRS and CDR2 YFSETQ. V lost 4 bases and J 4 bases, leaving 11 bases between the germline ends. In nucleotides, the CDR3 is TGCGCCAGCAGCCCGGACAGACTCTATGGCTACACCTTC. Translated: CASSPDRLYGYTF.

As regards this clonotype: This sequence may be a read error, since a much larger clone differs from it by one base. This chain joins TRBV7-2 and TRBJ2-7, with 8 bases that match TRBD1. Germline CDR1 SGHTA, CDR2 FQGNSA. CDR3 length: 14 amino acids. V lost 5 bases and J lost 2; bases outside the gene matches: 5. As DNA, the CDR3 is TGTGCCAGCAGCCCCCTGGACAGGGCCTACGAGCAGTACTTC. Encoded protein: CASSPLDRAYEQYF.

This clonotype turned up a few times. The genes are TRBV3-1 and TRBJ2-4; TRBD2 is a possible D gene (5 bases). The germline V gene has CDR1 LGHDT and CDR2 YNNKEL (reference sequence). V lost 2 bases and J lost 3, with 14 bases in between. The CDR3 contains 16 residues. DNA of the CDR3: TGTGCCAGCAGCCAATTCCCTAGCCGGGACAAAAACATTCAGTACTTC. Translation gives CASSQFPSRDKNIQYF.

This clonotype turned up a few times. The chain links TRBV9 to TRBJ2-1; 7 nucleotides align to TRBD2. Losses at the gene ends were 0 bases for V and 3 bases for J; bases not matched to a gene: 9. This CDR3 is built from 17 residues. Germline assignment: CDR1 SGDLS and CDR2 YYNGEE. The CDR3 nucleotides read TGTGCCAGCAGCGTAGAGGCTAGCGGAAGTTACTACAATGAGCAGTTCTTC. Protein sequence: CASSVEASGSYYNEQFF.

The genes are TRBV4-1 and TRBJ1-1; no definite D call. V was clipped by 0 bases and J by 0 bases, with 8 bases between them. CDR3 length: 15 residues. Germline CDR1 and CDR2: MGHRA and YSYEKL. The CDR3 loop is CASSQDPAMNTEAFF. CDR3 nucleotides: TGCGCCAGCAGCCAAGACCCAGCCATGAACACTGAAGCTTTCTTT.

The chain joins TRBV6-5 to TRBJ2-7, with D possibly being TRBD1 (5 bases). CDR3 length equals 16 residues. The V end was cut by 6 bases, the J end by 3 bases, with 21 bases between. CDR1 is MNHEY and CDR2 is SVGAGI in the germline V gene. The CDR3 loop reads CASSLNSPGPFYEQYF. In nucleotides, the CDR3 is TGTGCCAGCAGCCTAAATTCCCCAGGGCCTTTCTACGAGCAGTACTTC.

This rearrangement joins TRBV10-3 to TRBJ2-5; D is perhaps TRBD1 (5 bases). Germline CDR1 is ENHRY and CDR2 is SYGVKD. V was cut by 2 bases and J by 0 bases, with 7 bases left in between. This CDR3 region has 14 residues. The CDR3 region is CAISEPGYQETQYF. In DNA form, the CDR3 reads TGTGCCATCAGTGAGCCAGGGTACCAAGAGACCCAGTACTTC.

This clonotype appeared many times. Sequence at one end of the junction differs from germline and may be a read error. The chain is built from TRBV6-1 and TRBJ2-3, with D hard to call. This CDR3 has 12 residues. CDR1 is MNHNS and CDR2 is SASEGT in the germline V gene. The CDR3 loop reads CASSESTDTQYF. The CDR3 bases are TGCGCCAGCAGTGAGTCGACAGATACGCAGTATTTT.

The chain joins TRBV4-1 to TRBJ2-5, with D maybe TRBD2 (6 bases). The J call may be in error: the DNA end matches TRBJ2-7 better. CDR1 and CDR2 from the germline V gene are MGHRA and YSYEKL. This CDR3 contains 13 residues. The CDR3: CASSQGGNSEQYF. CDR3 DNA: TGCGCCAGCAGCCAAGGCGGGAACAGCGAGCAGTACTTC.

The chain is built from TRBV29-1 and TRBJ2-5, with a possible D match to TRBD1 (6 bases). With 6 bases removed from V and 2 bases from J, the gap between germline ends came to 10 bases. Looked up from germline, CDR1 is SQVTM and CDR2 is ANQGSEA. The CDR3 loop spans 12 amino acids. CDR3 in DNA: TGCAGCGTACGGACAGAGCAAGAGACCCAGTACTTC. This codes for CSVRTEQETQYF.

This clonotype was observed a few times. The chain recombines TRBV7-2 with TRBJ2-3, with D perhaps being TRBD1 or TRBD2 (5 bases each). The germline V gene has CDR1 SGHTA and CDR2 FQGNSA. Trimming left V 6 bases short and J 6 bases short, with 25 bases between. This CDR3 comprises 17 residues. DNA for the CDR3: TGTGCCAGCAGGCCCGACTTGAGCCTGGATTGGGGGGATACGCAGTATTTT. Amino acids: CASRPDLSLDWGDTQYF.

The chain employs TRBV5-1 and TRBJ1-2, with TRBD1 matching over 11 bases. From germline, CDR1 is SGHRS and CDR2 YFSETQ. The CDR3 is made up of 16 amino acids. V dropped 4 bases and J dropped 6; count of bases not matched to a gene: 11. The chain's CDR3 is CASSPGRDRGANGYTF. The DNA for the CDR3 is TGCGCCAGCAGCCCTGGCCGGGACAGGGGGGCAAATGGCTACACCTTC.

Only a few counts were recorded for this clonotype. The V and J genes are TRBV5-1 and TRBJ2-4; D is possibly TRBD2 (5 bases). Germline assignment: CDR1 SGHRS and CDR2 YFSETQ. The CDR3 runs 11 residues. Trimming left V 4 bases short and J 9 bases short, with 8 bases between. Here the CDR3 DNA reads TGCGCCAGCAGCATAGAGGGCATTCAGTACTTC. It specifies CASSIEGIQYF.

There are a few counts of this clonotype. The V and J genes are TRBV29-1 and TRBJ2-2; a possible D gene is TRBD2 (6 bases). The CDR3 consists of 13 residues. Germline values: CDR1 SQVTM, CDR2 ANQGSEA. Deletions cut 6 bases from V and 4 bases from J, with 12 bases between. Written as DNA, the CDR3 is TGCAGCGTGGCGGGACTTATCACCGGGGAGCTGTTTTTT. It translates to CSVAGLITGELFF.